This T cell receptor (beta chain) derives from a study of blood T cells in healthy people across ages. General observations from the study: There were more naive CD4+ cells and higher diversity in long-lived donors than in aged donors.

The use of a sample-barcoded 5' primer and a J-beta primer mix characterized a second PCR of about 7 to 12 cycles. MiXCR, run by TCRdb on the 5' RACE reads, gives a single entry per CDR3 protein. The sample shows 700,000 or so distinct CDR3 sequences, around 38% of them seen only once. Details on this clonotype: What it binds is unknown. The junction departs from germline at one end; a sequencing error may be responsible.

The sample consisted of blood. The source is a man of 80 years or more in good health.

The CDR3 bases are TGTGCCAGCAGCTTAGACCGAAACTATGGCCACACCTTC. Its protein is CASSLDRNYGHTF. The chain carries TRBV7-2 and TRBJ1-2; no reliable D call. CDR1 and CDR2 from the germline V gene are SGHTA and FQGNSA. The CDR3 is 13 residues long.